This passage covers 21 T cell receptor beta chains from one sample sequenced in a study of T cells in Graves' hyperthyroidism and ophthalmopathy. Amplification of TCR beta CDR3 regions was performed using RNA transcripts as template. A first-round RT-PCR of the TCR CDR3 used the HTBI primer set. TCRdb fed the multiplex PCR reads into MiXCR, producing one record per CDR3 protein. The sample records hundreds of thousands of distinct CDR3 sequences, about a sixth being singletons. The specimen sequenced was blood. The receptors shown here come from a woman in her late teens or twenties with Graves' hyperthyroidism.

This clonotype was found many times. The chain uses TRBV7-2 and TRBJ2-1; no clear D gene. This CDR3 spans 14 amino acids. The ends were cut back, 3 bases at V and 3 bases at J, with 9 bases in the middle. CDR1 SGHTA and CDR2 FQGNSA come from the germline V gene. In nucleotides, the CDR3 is TGTGCCAGCAGCTTTAAGCGCCTCTACAATGAGCAGTTCTTC. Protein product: CASSFKRLYNEQFF.

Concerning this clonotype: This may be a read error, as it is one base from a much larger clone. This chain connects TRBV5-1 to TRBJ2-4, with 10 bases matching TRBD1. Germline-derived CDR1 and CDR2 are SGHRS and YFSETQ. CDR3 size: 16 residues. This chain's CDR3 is CASSRTGGSFQNIRYF. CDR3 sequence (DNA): TGCGCCAGCAGCCGGACAGGGGGATCGTTCCAAAACATTCGGTACTTC. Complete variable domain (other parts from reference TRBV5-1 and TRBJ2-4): KAGVTQTPRYLIKTRGQQVTLSCSPISGHRSVSWYQQTPGQGLQFLFEYFSETQRNKGNFPGRFSGRQFSNSRSEMNVSTLELGDSALYLCASSRTGGSFQNIRYFGAGTRLSVL.

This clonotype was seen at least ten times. The CDR3 is CASSQRGTVNTEAFF. The CDR3 DNA sequence: TGCGCCAGCAGCCAGAGGGGGACGGTGAACACTGAAGCTTTCTTT. The rearrangement links TRBV4-1 to TRBJ1-1; possible D gene TRBD1, 6 bases. Trimming removed 3 bases from V and 0 bases from J, with 11 bases in between. The CDR3 has 15 residues. The V gene's germline CDR1 is MGHRA and CDR2 YSYEKL.

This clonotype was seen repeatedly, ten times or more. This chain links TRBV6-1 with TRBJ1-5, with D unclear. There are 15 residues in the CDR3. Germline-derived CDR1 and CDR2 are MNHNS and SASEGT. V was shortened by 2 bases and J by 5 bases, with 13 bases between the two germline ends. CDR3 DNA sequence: TGTGCCAGCAGTGAATTTATTGACGGGGATCAGCCCCAGCATTTT. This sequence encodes CASSEFIDGDQPQHF.

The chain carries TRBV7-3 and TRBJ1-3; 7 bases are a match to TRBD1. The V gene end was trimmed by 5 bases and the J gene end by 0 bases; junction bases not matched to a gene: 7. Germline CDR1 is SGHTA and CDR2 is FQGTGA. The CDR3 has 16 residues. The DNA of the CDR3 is TGTGCCAGCAGCCCTGCCCCAGGGGGCTCTGGAAACACCATATATTTT. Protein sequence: CASSPAPGGSGNTIYF.

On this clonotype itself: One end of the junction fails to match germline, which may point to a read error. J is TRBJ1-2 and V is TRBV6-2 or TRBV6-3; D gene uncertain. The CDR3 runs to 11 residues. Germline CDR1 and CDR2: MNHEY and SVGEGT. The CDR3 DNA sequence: TGTGCCAGCAGTTACTCGTCAGTCCGTCTCTTC. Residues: CASSYSSVRLF.

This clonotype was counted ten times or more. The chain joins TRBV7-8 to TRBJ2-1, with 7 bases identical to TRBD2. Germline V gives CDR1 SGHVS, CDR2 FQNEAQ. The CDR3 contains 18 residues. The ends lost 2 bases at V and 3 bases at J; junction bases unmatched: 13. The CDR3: CASSLSPTRSGNYNEQFF. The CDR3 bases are TGTGCCAGCAGCTTATCCCCCACCCGGAGCGGGAACTACAATGAGCAGTTCTTC.

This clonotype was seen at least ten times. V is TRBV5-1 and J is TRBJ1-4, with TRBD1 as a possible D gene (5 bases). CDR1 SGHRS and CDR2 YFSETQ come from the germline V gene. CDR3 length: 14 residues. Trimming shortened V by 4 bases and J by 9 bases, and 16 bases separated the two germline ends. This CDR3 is CASSGTRERKKLFF. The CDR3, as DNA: TGCGCCAGCAGCGGGACCAGGGAGCGGAAAAAACTGTTTTTT. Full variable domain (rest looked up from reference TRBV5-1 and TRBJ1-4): KAGVTQTPRYLIKTRGQQVTLSCSPISGHRSVSWYQQTPGQGLQFLFEYFSETQRNKGNFPGRFSGRQFSNSRSEMNVSTLELGDSALYLCASSGTRERKKLFFGSGTQLSVL.

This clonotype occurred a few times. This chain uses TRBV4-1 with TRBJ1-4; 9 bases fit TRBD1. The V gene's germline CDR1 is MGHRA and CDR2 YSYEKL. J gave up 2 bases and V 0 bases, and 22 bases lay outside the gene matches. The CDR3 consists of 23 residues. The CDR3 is CASSQERIGVQGAISVTNEKLFF. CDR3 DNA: TGCGCCAGCAGCCAAGAACGGATCGGCGTACAGGGGGCGATCAGCGTTACTAATGAAAAACTGTTTTTT.

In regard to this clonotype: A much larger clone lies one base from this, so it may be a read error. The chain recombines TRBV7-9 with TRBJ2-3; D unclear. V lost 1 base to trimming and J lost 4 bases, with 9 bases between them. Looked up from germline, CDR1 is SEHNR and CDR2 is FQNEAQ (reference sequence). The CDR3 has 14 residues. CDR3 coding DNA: TGTGCCAGCAGCTTAGAAGGCCTTTCAGATACGCAGTATTTT. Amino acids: CASSLEGLSDTQYF.

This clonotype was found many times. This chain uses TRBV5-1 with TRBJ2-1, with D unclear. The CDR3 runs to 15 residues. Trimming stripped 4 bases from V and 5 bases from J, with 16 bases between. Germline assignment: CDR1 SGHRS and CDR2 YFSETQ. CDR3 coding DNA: TGCGCCAGCAGCGTCCGGGCCTCCCTAGACAATGAGCAGTTCTTC. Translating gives CASSVRASLDNEQFF.

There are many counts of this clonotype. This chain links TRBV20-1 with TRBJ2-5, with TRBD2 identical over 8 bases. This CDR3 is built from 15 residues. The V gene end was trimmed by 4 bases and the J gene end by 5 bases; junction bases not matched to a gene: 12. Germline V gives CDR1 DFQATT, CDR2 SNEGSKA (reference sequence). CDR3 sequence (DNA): TGCAGTGCTAAAGGCGGGGGGAACGTGCGGGAGACCCAGTACTTC. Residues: CSAKGGGNVRETQYF.

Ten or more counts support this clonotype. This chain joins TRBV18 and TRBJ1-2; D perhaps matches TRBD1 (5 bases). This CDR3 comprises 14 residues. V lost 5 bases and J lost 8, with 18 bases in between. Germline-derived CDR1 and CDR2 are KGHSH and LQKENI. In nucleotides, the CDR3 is TGTGCCAGCTCATCTTCCGGGACGGGTGCGGGCTACACCTTC. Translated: CASSSSGTGAGYTF.

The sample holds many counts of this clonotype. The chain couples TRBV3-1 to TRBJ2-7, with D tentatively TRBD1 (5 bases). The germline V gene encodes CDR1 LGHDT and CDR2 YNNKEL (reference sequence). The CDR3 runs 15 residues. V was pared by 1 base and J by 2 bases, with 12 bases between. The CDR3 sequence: CASSQATGRAYEQYF. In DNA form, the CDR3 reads TGTGCCAGCAGCCAAGCCACTGGCAGGGCCTACGAGCAGTACTTC.

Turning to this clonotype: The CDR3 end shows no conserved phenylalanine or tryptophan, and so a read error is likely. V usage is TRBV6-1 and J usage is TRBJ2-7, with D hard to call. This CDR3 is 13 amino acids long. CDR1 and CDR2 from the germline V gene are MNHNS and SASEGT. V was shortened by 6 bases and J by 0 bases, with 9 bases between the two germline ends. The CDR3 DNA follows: TGTGCCAGCAGACCGACGAGCTCCTACGAGCAGTACTCC. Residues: CASRPTSSYEQYS.

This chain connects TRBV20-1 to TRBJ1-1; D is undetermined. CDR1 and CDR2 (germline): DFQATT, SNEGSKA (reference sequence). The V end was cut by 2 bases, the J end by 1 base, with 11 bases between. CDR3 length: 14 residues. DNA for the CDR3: TGCAGTGCTAGACAGAGGGCGCAGAACACTGAAGCTTTCTTT. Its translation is CSARQRAQNTEAFF.

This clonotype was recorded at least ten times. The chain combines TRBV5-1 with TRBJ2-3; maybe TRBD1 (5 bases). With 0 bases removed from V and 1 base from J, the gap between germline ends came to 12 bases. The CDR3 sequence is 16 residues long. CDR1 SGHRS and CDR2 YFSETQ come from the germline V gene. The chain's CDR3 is CASSLEQALGTDTQYF. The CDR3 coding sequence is TGCGCCAGCAGCTTGGAACAGGCCCTTGGCACAGATACGCAGTATTTT.

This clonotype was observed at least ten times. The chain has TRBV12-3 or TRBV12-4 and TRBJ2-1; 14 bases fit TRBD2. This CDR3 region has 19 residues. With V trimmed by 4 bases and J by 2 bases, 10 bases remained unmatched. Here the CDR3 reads CASSSGTSGSPSPYNEQFF. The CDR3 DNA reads TGTGCCAGCAGTTCAGGGACTAGCGGGAGCCCCTCTCCCTACAATGAGCAGTTCTTC.

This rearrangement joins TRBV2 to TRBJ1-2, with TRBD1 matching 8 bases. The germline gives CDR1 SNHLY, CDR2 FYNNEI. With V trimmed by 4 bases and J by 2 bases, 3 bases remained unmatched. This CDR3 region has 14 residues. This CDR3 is CASSVWDRNYGYTF. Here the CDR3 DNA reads TGTGCCAGCAGTGTCTGGGACAGGAACTATGGCTACACCTTC.

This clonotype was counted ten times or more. The CDR3, as DNA: TGTGCCAGCAGCACCAGTGGTGATCAGCCCCAGCATTTT. This translates into CASSTSGDQPQHF. This chain uses TRBV11-2 with TRBJ1-5; unclear D gene. V shed 5 bases and J shed 5 bases, with 10 bases lying between them. This CDR3 spans 13 amino acids. CDR1 and CDR2 (germline): SGHAT, FQNNGV. Looking up the rest from reference TRBV11-2 and TRBJ1-5 gives the full variable domain: EAGVAQSPRYKIIEKRQSVAFWCNPISGHATLYWYQQILGQGPKLLIQFQNNGVVDDSQLPKDRFSAERLKGVDSTLKIQPAKLEDSAVYLCASSTSGDQPQHFGDGTRLSIL.

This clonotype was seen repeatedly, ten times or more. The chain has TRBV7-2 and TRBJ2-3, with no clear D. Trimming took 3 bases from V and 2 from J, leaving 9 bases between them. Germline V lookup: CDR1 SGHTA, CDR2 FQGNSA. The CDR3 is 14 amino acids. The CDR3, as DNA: TGTGCCAGCAGCTTGAGACTCAACACAGATACGCAGTATTTT. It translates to CASSLRLNTDTQYF.